This T cell receptor (beta chain) was retrieved from a study of T cells in localized non-small cell lung cancer. This clone is a singleton in its sample. Using immunoSEQ multiplex PCR, the repertoire was profiled, and TCRdb retains in-frame clones only, with some absent. The sample consists of roughly 5,400 clones, under 40% of them appearing once. Looked up from germline, CDR1 is KGHSH and CDR2 is LQKENI. This CDR3 spans 12 amino acids. The V gene lost 6 bases and the J gene lost 8 bases, with 10 bases spanning the gap. The sequence came from a male donor aged 60 or over with stage I squamous cell lung carcinoma. This rearrangement joins TRBV18 to TRBJ1-4; the D is unclear. This specimen was lung tumor tissue, taken before any cancer treatment. For the CDR3, the DNA is TGTGCCAGCTCGCCCGCCCGGGAAAAACTGTTTTTT. This translates into CASSPAREKLFF.